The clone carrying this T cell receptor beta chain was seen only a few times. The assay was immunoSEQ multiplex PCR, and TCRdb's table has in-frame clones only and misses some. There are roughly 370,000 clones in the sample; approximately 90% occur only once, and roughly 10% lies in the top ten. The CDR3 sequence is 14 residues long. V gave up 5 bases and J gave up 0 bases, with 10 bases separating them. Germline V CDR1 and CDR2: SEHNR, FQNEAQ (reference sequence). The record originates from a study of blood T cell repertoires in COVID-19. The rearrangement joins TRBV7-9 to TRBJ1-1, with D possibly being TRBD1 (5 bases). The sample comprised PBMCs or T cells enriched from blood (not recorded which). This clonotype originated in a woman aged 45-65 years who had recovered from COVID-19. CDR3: CASSRRQMNTEAFF. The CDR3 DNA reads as TGTGCCAGCAGCCGCCGACAGATGAACACTGAAGCTTTCTTT.